This T cell receptor beta chain emerged from a study of neurological immune-mediated disorders. This clonotype was recorded many times. The junction had 17 bases not matched to a gene; V was cut back by 11 bases and J by 2 bases. The germline gives CDR1 ENHRY, CDR2 SYGVKD. This CDR3 region has 17 residues. The cells used in sorted libraries, CD4+ or CD8+ T cells, numbered some 1 million. 5'RACE employing 10-nucleotide random UMIs yielded the cDNA. Sequencing runs each yielded over 180 million TCR-beta sequences from 15-18 subjects. MiXCR, run by TCRdb on the 5' RACE reads, gives a single entry per CDR3 protein. Altogether around 40,000 distinct CDR3 sequences are present, around 7% being singletons, with the ten largest covering 5.7%.

This TCR was recovered from a man over 45 in good health. J is TRBJ2-3 and V is TRBV10-3; 9 bases are shared with TRBD2. Sequenced material: CD4+ T cells from blood. DNA for the CDR3: TGTGCCGCGAATAGTCGCGTAGCGGGGGCACACACAGATACGCAGTATTTT. It codes for CAANSRVAGAHTDTQYF.